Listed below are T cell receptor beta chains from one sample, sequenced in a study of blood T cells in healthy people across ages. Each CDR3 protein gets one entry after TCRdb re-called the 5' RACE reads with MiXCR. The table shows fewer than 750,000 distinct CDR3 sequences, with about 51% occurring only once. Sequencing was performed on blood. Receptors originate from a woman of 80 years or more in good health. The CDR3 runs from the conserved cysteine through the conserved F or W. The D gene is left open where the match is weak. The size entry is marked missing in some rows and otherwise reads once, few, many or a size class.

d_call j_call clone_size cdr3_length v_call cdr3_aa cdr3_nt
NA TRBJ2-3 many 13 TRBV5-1 CASSLDPLDTQYF TGCGCCAGCAGCTTGGATCCGTTAGATACGCAGTATTTT
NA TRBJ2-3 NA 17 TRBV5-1 CASRLGGGASRTDTQYF TGCGCCAGCAGACTTGGTGGGGGGGCCAGCCGCACAGATACGCAGTATTTT
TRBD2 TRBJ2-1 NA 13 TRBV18 CASSPSAGGEQFF TGTGCCAGCTCCCCCTCGGCGGGGGGTGAGCAGTTCTTC
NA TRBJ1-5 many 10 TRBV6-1 CASSVKPQHF TGTGCCAGCTCGGTTAAGCCCCAGCATTTT
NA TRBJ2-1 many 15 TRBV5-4 CASSFSGGPNNEQFF TGTGCCAGCAGCTTTTCGGGCGGACCAAACAATGAGCAGTTCTTC
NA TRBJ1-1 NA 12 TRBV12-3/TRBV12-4 CASTTGFTEAFF TGTGCCAGCACCACAGGGTTCACTGAAGCTTTCTTT
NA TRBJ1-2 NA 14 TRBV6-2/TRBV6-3 CASSRPGENYGYTF TGTGCCAGCAGTCGTCCGGGAGAGAACTATGGCTACACCTTC
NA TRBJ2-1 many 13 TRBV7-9 CASSPATSYEQFF TGTGCCAGCAGCCCAGCCACCAGTTATGAGCAGTTCTTC
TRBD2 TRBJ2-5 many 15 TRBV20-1 CSAKKGTSGRETQYF TGCAGTGCTAAAAAAGGGACTAGCGGGAGAGAGACCCAGTACTTC
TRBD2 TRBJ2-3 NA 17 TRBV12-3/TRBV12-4 CASSRPASGGMTDMQYF TGTGCCAGCAGCCGCCCGGCTAGCGGGGGGATGACAGATATGCAGTATTTT
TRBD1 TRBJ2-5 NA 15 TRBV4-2 CASSQVEDREETQYF TGTGCCAGCAGCCAAGTCGAGGACAGGGAAGAGACCCAGTACTTC
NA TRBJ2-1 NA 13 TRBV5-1 CASSLEHPNEQFF TGCGCCAGCAGCTTGGAGCATCCCAATGAGCAGTTCTTC
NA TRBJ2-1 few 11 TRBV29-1 CSAAWANEQFF TGCAGCGCTGCCTGGGCGAATGAGCAGTTCTTC
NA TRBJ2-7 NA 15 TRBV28 CASSWDGSTGHEQYF TGTGCCAGCAGTTGGGACGGGAGCACGGGCCACGAGCAGTACTTC
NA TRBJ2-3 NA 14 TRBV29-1 CSLWGGTSTDTQYF TGCAGCCTATGGGGCGGGACTAGCACAGATACGCAGTATTTT
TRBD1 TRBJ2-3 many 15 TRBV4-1 CASSQEGTGVVGQYF TGCGCCAGCAGCCAAGAAGGGACAGGGGTGGTCGGGCAGTATTTT
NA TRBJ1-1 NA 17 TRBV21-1 CASSRSGQGPRNTEAFF TGTGCCAGCAGCAGGTCGGGACAGGGGCCGCGAAACACTGAAGCTTTCTTT
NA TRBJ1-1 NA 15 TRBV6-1 CASSPFDTLNTEAFF TGTGCCAGCAGCCCTTTTGACACGTTGAACACTGAAGCTTTCTTT
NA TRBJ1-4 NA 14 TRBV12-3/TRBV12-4 CTSSPDSLNEKLFF TGTACCAGCAGTCCGGACAGCCTTAATGAAAAACTGTTTTTT
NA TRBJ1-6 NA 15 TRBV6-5 CASRPPGTVNSPLHF TGTGCCAGCAGACCCCCCGGGACGGTTAATTCACCCCTCCACTTT
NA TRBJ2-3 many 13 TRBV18 CASSPWSTDTQYF TGTGCCAGCTCACCATGGTCCACAGATACGCAGTATTTT
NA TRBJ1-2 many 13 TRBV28 CASSFGGRGGYTF TGTGCCAGCAGTTTTGGGGGTCGGGGAGGCTACACCTTC
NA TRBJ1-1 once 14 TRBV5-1 CASSLGGVAGEAFF TGCGCCAGCAGCTTGGGTGGGGTTGCCGGCGAAGCTTTCTTT
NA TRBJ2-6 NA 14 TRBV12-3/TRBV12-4 CASSGQSGANVLTF TGTGCCAGCTCCGGACAGTCCGGGGCCAACGTCCTGACTTTC
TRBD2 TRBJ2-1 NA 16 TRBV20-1 CSARDIAAGGFNEQFF TGCAGTGCTAGAGATATTGCTGCGGGGGGTTTCAATGAGCAGTTCTTC
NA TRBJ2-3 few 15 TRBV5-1 CASSLVVGGTDTQYF TGCGCCAGCAGCTTGGTTGTGGGGGGCACAGATACGCAGTATTTT
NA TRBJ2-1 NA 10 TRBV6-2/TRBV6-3 CASSANEQFF TGTGCCAGCAGCGCCAATGAGCAGTTCTTC
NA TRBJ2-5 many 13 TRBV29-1 CSAAKRIQETQYF TGCAGCGCCGCAAAACGAATCCAAGAGACCCAGTACTTC